This TCR beta chain was observed in a study of cytomegalovirus exposure and HLA in healthy donors. For this clone: A junction end diverges from the germline sequence, so it may reflect a read error.

This PCR relied on a set of 60 Vbeta primers and 13 Jbeta primers. The assay was immunoSEQ multiplex PCR, and TCRdb's table has in-frame clones only and misses some. The sample includes around 140,000 clones, roughly 80% seen only once; the top ten take under 3%. This CDR3 contains 15 residues. The germline gives CDR1 SEHNR, CDR2 FQNEAQ (reference sequence). This sequence was found in a woman aged 25-40 years in good health and CMV-seronegative. The specimen was PBMCs. This chain connects TRBV7-9 to TRBJ2-6; TRBD1 matches 7 bases. This CDR3 reads CSSSLGTAGANVLTF. The CDR3 nucleotides read TGTTCCAGCAGCTTAGGGACAGCTGGGGCCAACGTCCTGACTTTC.